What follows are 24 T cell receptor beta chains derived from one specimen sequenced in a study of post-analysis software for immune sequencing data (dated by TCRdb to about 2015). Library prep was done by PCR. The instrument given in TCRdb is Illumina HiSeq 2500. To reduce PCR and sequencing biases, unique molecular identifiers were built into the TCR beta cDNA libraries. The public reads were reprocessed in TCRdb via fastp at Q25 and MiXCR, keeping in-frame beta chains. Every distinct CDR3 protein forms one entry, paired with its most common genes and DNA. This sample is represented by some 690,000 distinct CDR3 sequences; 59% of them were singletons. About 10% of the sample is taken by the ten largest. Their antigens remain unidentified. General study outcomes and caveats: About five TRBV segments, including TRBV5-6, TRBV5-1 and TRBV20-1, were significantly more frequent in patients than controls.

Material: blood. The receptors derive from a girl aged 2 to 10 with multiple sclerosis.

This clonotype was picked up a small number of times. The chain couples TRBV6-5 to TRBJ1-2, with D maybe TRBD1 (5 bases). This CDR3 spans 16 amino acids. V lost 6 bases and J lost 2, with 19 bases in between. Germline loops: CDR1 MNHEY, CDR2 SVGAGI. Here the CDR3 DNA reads TGTGCCAGCAGCCAAGGGGCTGTAGGGTGGAACTATGGCTACACCTTC. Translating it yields CASSQGAVGWNYGYTF.

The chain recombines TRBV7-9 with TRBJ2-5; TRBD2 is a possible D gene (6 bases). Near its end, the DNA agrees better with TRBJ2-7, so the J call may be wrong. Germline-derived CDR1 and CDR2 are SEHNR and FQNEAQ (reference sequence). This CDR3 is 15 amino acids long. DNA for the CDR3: TGTGCCAGCAGGGATACTAGCAGGAGGGACTACGAGCAGTACTTC. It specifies CASRDTSRRDYEQYF.

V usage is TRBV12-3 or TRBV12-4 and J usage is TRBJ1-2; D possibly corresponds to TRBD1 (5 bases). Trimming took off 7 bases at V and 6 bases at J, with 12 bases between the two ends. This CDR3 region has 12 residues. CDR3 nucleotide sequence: TGTGCCAGCAATGGGGGATTTGATGGCTACACCTTC. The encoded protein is CASNGGFDGYTF.

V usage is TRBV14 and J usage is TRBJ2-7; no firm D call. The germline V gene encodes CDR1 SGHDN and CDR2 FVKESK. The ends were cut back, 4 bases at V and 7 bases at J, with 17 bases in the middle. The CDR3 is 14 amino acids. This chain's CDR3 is CASSPSRVAREQYF. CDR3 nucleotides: TGTGCCAGCAGCCCGAGTCGGGTCGCTCGGGAGCAGTACTTC.

The CDR3 DNA is TGTGCCAGCAGTTACAGGACAGATTACGAGCAGTACTTC. The encoded protein is CASSYRTDYEQYF. The rearrangement joins TRBV6-5 to TRBJ2-5, with D maybe TRBD1 (6 bases). The DNA end is a closer match to TRBJ2-7, so the J assignment may be wrong. Germline lookup yields CDR1 MNHEY and CDR2 SVGAGI. This CDR3 spans 13 amino acids.

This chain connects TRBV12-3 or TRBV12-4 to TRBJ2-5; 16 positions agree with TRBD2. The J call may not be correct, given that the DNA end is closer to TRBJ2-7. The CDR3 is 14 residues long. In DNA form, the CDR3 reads TGTGCCAGCAGGGGGACTAGCGGGAGGGGCGAGCAGTACTTC. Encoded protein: CASRGTSGRGEQYF.

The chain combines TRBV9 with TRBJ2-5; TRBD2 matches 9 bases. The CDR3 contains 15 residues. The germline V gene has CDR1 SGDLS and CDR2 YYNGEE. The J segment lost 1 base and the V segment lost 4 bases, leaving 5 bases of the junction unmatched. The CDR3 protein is CASSPAGGTQETQYF. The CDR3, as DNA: TGTGCCAGCAGCCCGGCGGGGGGGACCCAAGAGACCCAGTACTTC. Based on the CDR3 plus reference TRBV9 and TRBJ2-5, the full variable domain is DSGVTQTPKHLITATGQRVTLRCSPRSGDLSVYWYQQSLDQGLQFLIQYYNGEERAKGNILERFSAQQFPDLHSELNLSSLELGDSALYFCASSPAGGTQETQYFGPGTRLLVL.

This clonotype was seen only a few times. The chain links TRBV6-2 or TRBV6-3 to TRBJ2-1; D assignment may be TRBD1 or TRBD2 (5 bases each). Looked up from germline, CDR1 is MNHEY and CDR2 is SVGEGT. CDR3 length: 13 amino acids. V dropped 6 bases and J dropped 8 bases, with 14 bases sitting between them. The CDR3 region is CASSGTAGHEQFF. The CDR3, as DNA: TGTGCCAGCAGCGGGACCGCCGGACATGAGCAGTTCTTC.

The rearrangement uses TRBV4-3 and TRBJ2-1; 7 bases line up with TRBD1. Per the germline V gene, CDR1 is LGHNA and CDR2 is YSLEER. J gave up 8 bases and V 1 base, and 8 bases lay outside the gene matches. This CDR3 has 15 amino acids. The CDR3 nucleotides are TGCGCCAGCAGCCAAGCAGGGGGAAACGTGGATGAGCAGTTCTTC. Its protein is CASSQAGGNVDEQFF.

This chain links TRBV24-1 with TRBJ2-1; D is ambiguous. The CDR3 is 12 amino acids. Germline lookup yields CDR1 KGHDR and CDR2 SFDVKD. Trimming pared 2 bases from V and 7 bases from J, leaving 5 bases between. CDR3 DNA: TGTGCCACCAGTGATTACAGAAATGAGCAGTTCTTC. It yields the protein CATSDYRNEQFF.

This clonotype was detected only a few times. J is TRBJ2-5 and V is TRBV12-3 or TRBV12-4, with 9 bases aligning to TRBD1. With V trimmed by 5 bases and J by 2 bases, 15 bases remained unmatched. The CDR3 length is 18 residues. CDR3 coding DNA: TGTGCCAGCAGTCAGAATTTACGCCGGACAGGGGATCAAGAGACCCAGTACTTC. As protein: CASSQNLRRTGDQETQYF.

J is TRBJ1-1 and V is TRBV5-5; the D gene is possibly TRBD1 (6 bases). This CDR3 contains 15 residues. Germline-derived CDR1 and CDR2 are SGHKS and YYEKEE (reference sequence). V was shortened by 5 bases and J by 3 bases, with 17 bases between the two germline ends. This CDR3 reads CASRKTGGSDTEAFF. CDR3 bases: TGTGCCAGCAGGAAGACAGGAGGGTCGGACACTGAAGCTTTCTTT.

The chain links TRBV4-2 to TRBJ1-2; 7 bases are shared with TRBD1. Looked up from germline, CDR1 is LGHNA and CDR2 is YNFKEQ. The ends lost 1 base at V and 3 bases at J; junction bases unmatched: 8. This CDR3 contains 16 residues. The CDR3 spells CASSQAPGTAYYGYTF. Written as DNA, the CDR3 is TGTGCCAGCAGCCAAGCACCCGGGACAGCGTACTATGGCTACACCTTC.

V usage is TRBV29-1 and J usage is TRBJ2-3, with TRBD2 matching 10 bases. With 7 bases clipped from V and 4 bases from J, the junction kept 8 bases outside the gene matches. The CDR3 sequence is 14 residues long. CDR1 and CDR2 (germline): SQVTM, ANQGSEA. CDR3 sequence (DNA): TGCAGCGGCCTCCTAGCGGGAGAGGCAGATACGCAGTATTTT. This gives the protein CSGLLAGEADTQYF.

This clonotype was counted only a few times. The CDR3 protein is CASSFGTSGKETQYF. CDR3 DNA sequence: TGCGCCAGCAGCTTCGGGACTAGCGGTAAGGAGACCCAGTACTTC. V usage is TRBV5-1 and J usage is TRBJ2-5; 11 bases are shared with TRBD2. Germline-derived CDR1 and CDR2 are SGHRS and YFSETQ. Losses at the gene ends were 2 bases for V and 5 bases for J; bases not matched to a gene: 5. The CDR3 is 15 amino acids. Together with reference TRBV5-1 and TRBJ2-5, the CDR3 gives the full variable domain: KAGVTQTPRYLIKTRGQQVTLSCSPISGHRSVSWYQQTPGQGLQFLFEYFSETQRNKGNFPGRFSGRQFSNSRSEMNVSTLELGDSALYLCASSFGTSGKETQYFGPGTRLLVL.

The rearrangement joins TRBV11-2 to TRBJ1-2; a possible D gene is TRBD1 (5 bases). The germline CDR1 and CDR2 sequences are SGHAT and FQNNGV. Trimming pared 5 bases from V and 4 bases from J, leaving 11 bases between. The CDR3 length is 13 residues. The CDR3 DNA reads TGTGCCAGCAGCCAGGGACTCACCTATGGCTACACCTTC. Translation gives CASSQGLTYGYTF.

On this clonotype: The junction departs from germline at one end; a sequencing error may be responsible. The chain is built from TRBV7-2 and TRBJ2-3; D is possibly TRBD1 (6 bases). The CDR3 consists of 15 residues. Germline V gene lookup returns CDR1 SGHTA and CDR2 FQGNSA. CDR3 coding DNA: TGTGGCAGCAGCTCGACAGGTCGGACGGTAGATACGCAGTATTTT. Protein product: CGSSSTGRTVDTQYF.

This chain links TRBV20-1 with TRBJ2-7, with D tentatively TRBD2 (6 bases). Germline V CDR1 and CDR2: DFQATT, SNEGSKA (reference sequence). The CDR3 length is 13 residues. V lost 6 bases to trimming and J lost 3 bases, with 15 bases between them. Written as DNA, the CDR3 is TGCAGTGCCCTGGACTACCGTAGCTACGAGCAGTACTTC. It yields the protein CSALDYRSYEQYF.

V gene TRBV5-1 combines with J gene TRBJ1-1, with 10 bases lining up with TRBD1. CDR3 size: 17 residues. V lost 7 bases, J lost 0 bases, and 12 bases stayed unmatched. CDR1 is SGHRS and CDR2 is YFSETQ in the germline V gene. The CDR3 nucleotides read TGCGCCAGCGCGACACGGGACAGGGGTTCCATGAACACTGAAGCTTTCTTT. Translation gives CASATRDRGSMNTEAFF.

CDR3 in amino acids: CASSQRQRGYTDTQYF. The CDR3 bases are TGTGCCAGCAGCCAAAGACAGCGGGGCTATACAGATACGCAGTATTTT. The V gene is TRBV3-1, the J gene TRBJ2-3, with TRBD2 identical over 7 bases. The germline CDR1 and CDR2 sequences are LGHDT and YNNKEL (reference sequence). J lost 3 bases, V lost 2 bases, and 8 bases had no gene match. This CDR3 is 16 amino acids long.

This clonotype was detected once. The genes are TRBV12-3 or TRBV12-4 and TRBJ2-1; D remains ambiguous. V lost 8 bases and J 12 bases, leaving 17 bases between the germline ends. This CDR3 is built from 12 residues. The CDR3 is CASHLVAKRQFF. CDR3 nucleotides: TGTGCCAGCCACCTGGTAGCCAAACGGCAGTTCTTC.

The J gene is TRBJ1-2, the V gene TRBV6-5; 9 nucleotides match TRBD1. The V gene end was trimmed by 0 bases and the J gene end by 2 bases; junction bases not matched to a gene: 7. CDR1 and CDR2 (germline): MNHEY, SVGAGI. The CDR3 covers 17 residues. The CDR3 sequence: CASSYSVGQGTNYGYTF. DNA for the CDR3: TGTGCCAGCAGTTACTCAGTGGGACAGGGTACCAACTATGGCTACACCTTC.

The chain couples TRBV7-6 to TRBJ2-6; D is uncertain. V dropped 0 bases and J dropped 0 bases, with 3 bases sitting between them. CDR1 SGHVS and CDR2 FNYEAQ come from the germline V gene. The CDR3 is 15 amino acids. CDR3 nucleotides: TGTGCCAGCAGCTTAGCATTCTCTGGGGCCAACGTCCTGACTTTC. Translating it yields CASSLAFSGANVLTF.

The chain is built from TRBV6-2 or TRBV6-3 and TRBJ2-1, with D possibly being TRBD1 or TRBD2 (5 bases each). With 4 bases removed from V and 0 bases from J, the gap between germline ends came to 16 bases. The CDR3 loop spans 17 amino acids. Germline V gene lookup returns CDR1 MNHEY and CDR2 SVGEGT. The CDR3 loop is CASSWGRILSSYNEQFF. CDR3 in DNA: TGTGCCAGCAGTTGGGGACGGATTTTGAGCTCCTACAATGAGCAGTTCTTC.